One sample yielded the 25 T cell receptor beta chains listed below, sequenced in a study of blood T cell repertoires in COVID-19. The table came from immunoSEQ multiplex PCR; TCRdb's copy has only in-frame clones and leaves some out. The data contain almost 350,000 clones, 85% to 90% of them seen just once; the ten biggest clones take up approximately 1%. Input material: PBMCs or T cells enriched from blood (not recorded which). The receptors stem from a woman aged 25 to 45 who had been exposed to COVID-19.

The chain employs TRBV10-3 and TRBJ1-5; TRBD1 matches at 9 bases. The CDR3 extends over 14 amino acids. Germline trimming cut 5 bases from V and 5 bases from J; bases unmatched to any gene: 4. CDR1 is ENHRY and CDR2 is SYGVKD in the germline V gene. The CDR3 loop reads CAISQQGADQPQHF. CDR3 DNA: TGTGCCATCAGTCAACAGGGGGCTGATCAGCCCCAGCATTTT.

This clone was picked up one time. The CDR3 bases are TGTGCCAGCAGCCGGGACAGGGCACGGGGTTCACCCCTCCACTTT. Protein product: CASSRDRARGSPLHF. The chain couples TRBV28 to TRBJ1-6; 9 nucleotides align to TRBD1. Losses at the gene ends were 6 bases for V and 9 bases for J; bases not matched to a gene: 9. CDR1 MDHEN and CDR2 SYDVKM come from the germline V gene. The CDR3 spans 15 residues. Full variable domain (outside the CDR3, taken from reference TRBV28 and TRBJ1-6): DVKVTQSSRYLVKRTGEKVFLECVQDMDHENMFWYRQDPGLGLRLIYFSYDVKMKEKGDIPEGYSVSREKKERFSLILESASTNQTSMYLCASSRDRARGSPLHFGNGTRLTVT.

The chain carries TRBV5-1 and TRBJ2-5; maybe TRBD1 (7 bases). The V and J ends lost 4 bases and 2 bases respectively, with 15 bases between them. Germline V lookup: CDR1 SGHRS, CDR2 YFSETQ. The CDR3 loop spans 15 amino acids. In nucleotides, the CDR3 is TGCGCCAGCAGCCGGGGGACAGCCCTACAAGAGACCCAGTACTTC. This codes for CASSRGTALQETQYF. The complete variable domain, with remaining parts taken from reference TRBV5-1 and TRBJ2-5, reads KAGVTQTPRYLIKTRGQQVTLSCSPISGHRSVSWYQQTPGQGLQFLFEYFSETQRNKGNFPGRFSGRQFSNSRSEMNVSTLELGDSALYLCASSRGTALQETQYFGPGTRLLVL.

This sequence joins TRBV6-4 and TRBJ1-2; D remains ambiguous. The CDR3 is 14 residues long. The germline V gene encodes CDR1 MRHNA and CDR2 SNTAGT. V gave up 4 bases and J gave up 7 bases, with 16 bases separating them. The CDR3 sequence: CASSGSGGSGGYTF. The CDR3 DNA reads as TGTGCCAGCAGTGGGTCAGGAGGGAGTGGTGGCTACACCTTC.

V is TRBV5-6 and J is TRBJ1-1, with D tentatively TRBD1 (5 bases). CDR1 is SGHDT and CDR2 is YYEEEE in the germline V gene. There are 13 residues in the CDR3. The CDR3 reads CGRRRQGCPEAFF. DNA of the CDR3: TGTGGTAGGCGAAGGCAGGGATGCCCTGAAGCTTTCTTT.

The V gene is TRBV5-8, the J gene TRBJ2-3; no reliable D call. V gave up 0 bases and J gave up 3 bases, with 11 bases separating them. From germline, CDR1 is SGHTS and CDR2 YDEGEE. This CDR3 comprises 15 residues. The CDR3 loop reads CASSLGQFETDTQYF. The CDR3 region has the DNA TGTGCCAGCAGCTTGGGCCAGTTTGAAACAGATACGCAGTATTTT.

The V and J genes are TRBV28 and TRBJ2-7, with 16 bases aligning to TRBD2. V shed 5 bases and J 6 bases; nucleotides not matched to a gene: 7. In germline, CDR1 is MDHEN, CDR2 SYDVKM. The CDR3 contains 16 residues. This CDR3 is CASSGTSGRVFGEQYF. The CDR3 DNA reads TGTGCCAGCAGTGGGACTAGCGGGAGGGTTTTTGGCGAGCAGTACTTC.

The rearrangement uses TRBV2 and TRBJ2-3; a possible D gene is TRBD2 (5 bases). Germline loops: CDR1 SNHLY, CDR2 FYNNEI. This CDR3 region has 15 residues. The V and J ends lost 0 bases and 8 bases respectively, with 15 bases between them. CDR3 sequence reads: CASSEATGPEGTQYF. For the CDR3, the DNA is TGTGCCAGCAGTGAAGCAACGGGCCCCGAGGGTACGCAGTATTTT.

This clone was seen more than once but under ten times. The chain uses TRBV29-1 and TRBJ2-5; tentative D call: TRBD2 (6 bases). Germline assignment: CDR1 SQVTM and CDR2 ANQGSEA. CDR3 length: 11 residues. The V and J ends lost 7 bases and 4 bases respectively, with 10 bases between them. The CDR3 DNA is TGCAGCGCCCCCGGGGGAGAGACCCAGTACTTC. Protein sequence: CSAPGGETQYF.

The gene calls are TRBV19 and TRBJ1-2; D is possibly TRBD1 (5 bases). Germline loops: CDR1 LNHDA, CDR2 SQIVND (reference sequence). With 4 bases removed from V and 0 bases from J, the gap between germline ends came to 12 bases. CDR3 length equals 15 residues. In DNA, the CDR3 is TGTGCCAGTAGTACCGGCGGGGGGGCTAACTATGGCTACACCTTC. It translates to CASSTGGGANYGYTF.

The chain carries TRBV19 and TRBJ1-5; TRBD1 agrees at 9 bases. Germline CDR1 is LNHDA and CDR2 is SQIVND (reference sequence). Trimming cost V 4 bases and J 0 bases; bases outside gene matches: 7. CDR3 length: 17 amino acids. The CDR3 DNA reads TGTGCCAGTAGTACCCTACAGGGGGCGGGTAGCAATCAGCCCCAGCATTTT. Encoded protein: CASSTLQGAGSNQPQHF. The entire variable domain, with the rest obtained from reference TRBV19 and TRBJ1-5, is as follows: DGGITQSPKYLFRKEGQNVTLSCEQNLNHDAMYWYRQDPGQGLRLIYYSQIVNDFQKGDIAEGYSVSREKKESFPLTVTSAQKNPTAFYLCASSTLQGAGSNQPQHFGDGTRLSIL.

V gene TRBV10-3 combines with J gene TRBJ2-5; a possible D gene is TRBD2 (5 bases). The CDR3 is made up of 13 amino acids. Germline V gene lookup returns CDR1 ENHRY and CDR2 SYGVKD. Between the trimmed V and J ends, which lost 3 bases and 5 bases, there was a span of 10 bases. The CDR3 spells CAISDGVGETQYF. The CDR3 coding sequence is TGTGCCATCAGTGACGGGGTGGGGGAGACCCAGTACTTC.

The chain has TRBV7-9 and TRBJ2-6; D remains ambiguous. The CDR3 runs 14 residues. V was clipped by 5 bases and J by 5 bases, with 10 bases between them. CDR1 SEHNR and CDR2 FQNEAQ come from the germline V gene (reference sequence). The CDR3 nucleotides are TGTGCCAGCAGCCAGGCCGCGCGGGCCAACGTCCTGACTTTC. Its protein is CASSQAARANVLTF.

The chain links TRBV27 to TRBJ2-1; D is unclear. The CDR3 loop spans 12 amino acids. Trimming left V 6 bases short and J 8 bases short, with 11 bases between. Germline V gene data show CDR1 as MNHEY and CDR2 as SMNVEV (reference sequence). The CDR3 DNA reads as TGTGCCAGCAGCCAGGTCCCATATGAGCAGTTCTTC. Its protein product is CASSQVPYEQFF.

This rearrangement joins TRBV15 to TRBJ1-5, with 7 positions matching TRBD1. The germline CDR1 and CDR2 sequences are LNHNV and YYDKDF (reference sequence). The junction had 15 bases not matched to a gene; V was cut back by 0 bases and J by 4 bases. This CDR3 has 19 residues. CDR3 nucleotide sequence: TGTGCCACCAGCAGAGATCAGAGGGGCAGGGGGTACCCTAATCAGCCCCAGCATTTT. As protein: CATSRDQRGRGYPNQPQHF.

CDR3 DNA sequence: TGTGCCAGCAGCTTGCAGAACCTTAATTCACCCCTCCACTTT. Its protein product is CASSLQNLNSPLHF. V usage is TRBV7-9 and J usage is TRBJ1-6; D uncertain. This CDR3 contains 14 residues. Deletions cut 3 bases from V and 6 bases from J, with 9 bases between. CDR1 is SEHNR and CDR2 is FQNEAQ in the germline V gene (reference sequence).

This clone has just one count. The chain couples TRBV14 to TRBJ1-2; D is unresolved. This CDR3 contains 13 residues. V dropped 3 bases and J dropped 8 bases, with 13 bases sitting between them. CDR1 is SGHDN, CDR2 FVKESK, per germline. CDR3 coding DNA: TGTGCCAGCAGCCACACCCGTTTGGGCGGCTACACCTTC. Translating it yields CASSHTRLGGYTF.

This clone has a single count. This chain joins TRBV7-9 and TRBJ1-4, with 8 bases that match TRBD1. Germline trimming cut 5 bases from V and 4 bases from J; bases unmatched to any gene: 6. The CDR3 length is 15 residues. Germline lookup yields CDR1 SEHNR and CDR2 FQNEAQ (reference sequence). DNA for the CDR3: TGTGCCAGCAGCCCTGAGGACAGGGATAATGAAAAACTGTTTTTT. It specifies CASSPEDRDNEKLFF.

This chain joins TRBV5-1 and TRBJ2-4; 9 nucleotides agree with TRBD1. The CDR3 is 17 amino acids. Germline CDR1 SGHRS, CDR2 YFSETQ. V lost 0 bases, J lost 3 bases, and 7 bases stayed unmatched. The CDR3 region has the DNA TGCGCCAGCAGCTTGGGGACAGGGGCGGAGGTCAAAAACATTCAGTACTTC. Translation: CASSLGTGAEVKNIQYF.

The rearrangement links TRBV28 to TRBJ2-1; TRBD2 aligns across 8 bases. Per the germline V gene, CDR1 is MDHEN and CDR2 is SYDVKM. The CDR3 is 15 amino acids. J was trimmed by 3 bases and V by 5 bases; bases with no gene match: 6. For the CDR3, the DNA is TGTGCCAGCAGTCCCCCGACTAGCGACTACAATGAGCAGTTCTTC. Its translation is CASSPPTSDYNEQFF.

The chain uses TRBV28 and TRBJ1-2; TRBD1 aligns across 7 bases. V trimming: 2 bases; J trimming: 4 bases; junction bases outside the gene matches: 13. CDR1 and CDR2 (germline): MDHEN, SYDVKM. The length of the CDR3 is 17 residues. CDR3 loop: CASSLAGGRPLSYGYTF. DNA of the CDR3: TGTGCCAGCAGTTTAGCAGGGGGGCGCCCCCTCAGCTATGGCTACACCTTC.

This chain joins TRBV5-1 and TRBJ2-1; 8 bases line up with TRBD1. This CDR3 region has 16 residues. Germline-derived CDR1 and CDR2 are SGHRS and YFSETQ. With V trimmed by 6 bases and J by 7 bases, 15 bases remained unmatched. This CDR3 reads CASTPDRTGKKNEQFF. The CDR3 bases are TGCGCCAGCACACCTGACCGGACAGGGAAGAAGAATGAGCAGTTCTTC. Together with reference TRBV5-1 and TRBJ2-1, the CDR3 gives the full variable domain: KAGVTQTPRYLIKTRGQQVTLSCSPISGHRSVSWYQQTPGQGLQFLFEYFSETQRNKGNFPGRFSGRQFSNSRSEMNVSTLELGDSALYLCASTPDRTGKKNEQFFGPGTRLTVL.

The chain employs TRBV10-3 and TRBJ2-6; TRBD2 matches 14 bases. Germline V lookup: CDR1 ENHRY, CDR2 SYGVKD. The V segment lost 2 bases and the J segment 3 bases; nucleotides outside the gene matches: 0. This CDR3 region has 17 residues. The CDR3 protein is CAISEGLAGGGANVLTF. CDR3 DNA: TGTGCCATCAGTGAGGGACTAGCGGGAGGTGGGGCCAACGTCCTGACTTTC.

The gene calls are TRBV7-9 and TRBJ2-1, with TRBD2 identical over 7 bases. The CDR3 has 16 residues. Trimming removed 5 bases from V and 3 bases from J; junction bases left unmatched: 10. CDR1 and CDR2 (germline): SEHNR, FQNEAQ (reference sequence). The CDR3 sequence: CASSPASGTNYNEQFF. The CDR3 DNA reads as TGTGCCAGCAGCCCCGCAAGCGGGACCAACTACAATGAGCAGTTCTTC. The whole variable domain, filled in from reference TRBV7-9 and TRBJ2-1, reads DTGVSQNPRHKITKRGQNVTFRCDPISEHNRLYWYRQTLGQGPEFLTYFQNEAQLEKSRLLSDRFSAERPKGSFSTLEIQRTEQGDSAMYLCASSPASGTNYNEQFFGPGTRLTVL.

The chain links TRBV18 to TRBJ2-3; perhaps TRBD1 as D (6 bases). V lost 6 bases to trimming and J lost 3 bases, with 13 bases between them. Germline CDR1 and CDR2: KGHSH and LQKENI. The CDR3 runs 14 residues. CDR3 sequence reads: CASSSRGATDTQYF. The CDR3 DNA is TGTGCCAGCTCCTCCAGGGGAGCGACAGATACGCAGTATTTT.